One and the same sample provided the 22 T cell receptor beta chains below, sequenced in a study of blood T cell repertoires in COVID-19. This table comes from immunoSEQ multiplex PCR, and its TCRdb copy is limited to in-frame clones, with some not included. The top ten clones hold 6.9% of a sample with roughly 150,000 clones, under 85% of them seen once. The sample was peripheral blood. The receptor set was obtained from a man older than 75 with COVID-19, enrolled during active disease.

This chain joins TRBV28 and TRBJ1-1; D remains ambiguous. CDR1 is MDHEN, CDR2 SYDVKM, per germline. CDR3 length: 13 residues. The V end was cut by 6 bases, the J end by 2 bases, with 10 bases between. For the CDR3, the DNA is TGTGCCAGCAGCCTCCCAGAAAACACTGAAGCTTTCTTT. It is translated as CASSLPENTEAFF.

The chain employs TRBV19 and TRBJ1-5; D not certain. This CDR3 has 14 amino acids. The V gene's germline CDR1 is LNHDA and CDR2 SQIVND (reference sequence). CDR3 sequence: CAKSPTLFNQPQHF. The DNA for the CDR3 is TGTGCGAAGTCACCGACACTCTTTAATCAGCCCCAGCATTTT.

About this clone itself: The sample holds other DNA sequences that translate to the same CDR3. The genes are TRBV3-1 (or the pseudogene TRBV3-2) and TRBJ1-1, with D uncertain. Germline-derived CDR1 and CDR2 are LGHDT and YNNKEL (reference sequence). V was pared by 2 bases and J by 1 base, with 5 bases between. The CDR3 extends over 13 amino acids. CDR3 DNA: TGTGCCAGCAGCCAACTCAGGAACACTGAAGCTTTCTTT. It encodes CASSQLRNTEAFF.

This clone was seen just once. This chain uses TRBV5-1 with TRBJ1-2, with TRBD1 matching over 8 bases. The trim removed 4 bases at V and 6 bases at J, leaving 8 bases unmatched. The CDR3 is made up of 14 amino acids. Looked up from germline, CDR1 is SGHRS and CDR2 is YFSETQ. The chain's CDR3 is CASSDLRGLDGYTF. Written as DNA, the CDR3 is TGCGCCAGCAGCGACCTCAGGGGGCTGGATGGCTACACCTTC.

This sequence joins TRBV7-2 and TRBJ1-2, with D unclear. V gave up 5 bases and J gave up 4 bases, with 17 bases separating them. The germline CDR1 and CDR2 sequences are SGHTA and FQGNSA. The CDR3 is 15 residues long. The CDR3: CASSPRSSESYGYTF. The CDR3 coding sequence is TGTGCCAGCAGCCCCCGTAGCAGCGAGAGCTATGGCTACACCTTC. Variable domain in full (rest from reference TRBV7-2 and TRBJ1-2): GAGVSQSPSNKVTEKGKDVELRCDPISGHTALYWYRQSLGQGLEFLIYFQGNSAPDKSGLPSDRFSAERTGGSVSTLTIQRTQQEDSAVYLCASSPRSSESYGYTFGSGTRLTVV.

The chain recombines TRBV9 with TRBJ2-1; 8 bases align to TRBD2. Germline CDR1 reads SGDLS; CDR2 reads YYNGEE. This CDR3 has 15 amino acids. Germline trimming cut 0 bases from V and 9 bases from J; bases unmatched to any gene: 8. The CDR3 region has the DNA TGTGCCAGCAGCGTAGAGGTTAGCGGGGTCATTGAGCAGTTCTTC. Its translation is CASSVEVSGVIEQFF. The full variable domain, with the rest looked up from reference TRBV9 and TRBJ2-1, is DSGVTQTPKHLITATGQRVTLRCSPRSGDLSVYWYQQSLDQGLQFLIQYYNGEERAKGNILERFSAQQFPDLHSELNLSSLELGDSALYFCASSVEVSGVIEQFFGPGTRLTVL.

The chain employs TRBV10-3 and TRBJ1-6; D is possibly TRBD1 (5 bases). The germline V gene has CDR1 ENHRY and CDR2 SYGVKD. V lost 10 bases, J lost 7 bases, and 14 bases lay in between. The CDR3 is made up of 13 amino acids. CDR3 coding DNA: TGTGCCACCAACGACAGTCCCAATTCACCCCTCCACTTT. This encodes CATNDSPNSPLHF.

The rearrangement uses TRBV4-2 and TRBJ2-3, with 8 bases identical to TRBD2. V shed 0 bases, J shed 1 base, and the junction held 9 bases outside the gene matches. Looked up from germline, CDR1 is LGHNA and CDR2 is YNFKEQ. The CDR3 extends over 18 amino acids. CDR3 sequence: CASSQDPGGRGGTDTQYF. CDR3 in DNA: TGTGCCAGCAGCCAAGACCCCGGGGGGCGGGGGGGCACAGATACGCAGTATTTT.

This chain joins TRBV4-1 and TRBJ2-7; tentative D call: TRBD1 (5 bases). The V end lost 2 bases, the J end lost 3 bases, and 11 bases lay between the germline ends. Germline loops: CDR1 MGHRA, CDR2 YSYEKL. The CDR3 runs to 14 residues. CDR3 nucleotide sequence: TGCGCCAGCAGCCAATCAGGGTTGGGCTACGAGCAGTACTTC. Translation: CASSQSGLGYEQYF.

The chain employs TRBV28 and TRBJ2-7, with 9 bases identical to TRBD1. V lost 3 bases and J lost 2; bases outside the gene matches: 5. Germline CDR1 reads MDHEN; CDR2 reads SYDVKM. There are 15 residues in the CDR3. The CDR3: CASSFPGQGAYEQYF. The CDR3 coding sequence is TGTGCCAGCAGTTTTCCGGGACAGGGAGCCTACGAGCAGTACTTC.

The chain combines TRBV28 with TRBJ2-3; 9 nucleotides agree with TRBD2. J lost 14 bases, V lost 8 bases, and 8 bases had no gene match. The CDR3 length is 11 residues. Germline V gene data show CDR1 as MDHEN and CDR2 as SYDVKM. CDR3 nucleotides: TGTGCCAGCCGTAGCGGGGGTACAGGGTATTTT. This encodes CASRSGGTGYF. Full variable domain (rest looked up from reference TRBV28 and TRBJ2-3): DVKVTQSSRYLVKRTGEKVFLECVQDMDHENMFWYRQDPGLGLRLIYFSYDVKMKEKGDIPEGYSVSREKKERFSLILESASTNQTSMYLCASRSGGTGYFGPGTRLTVL.

The rearrangement joins TRBV10-1 to TRBJ1-3, with D unclear. Per the germline V gene, CDR1 is WNHNN and CDR2 is SYGVQD (reference sequence). This CDR3 region has 12 residues. The V gene lost 8 bases and the J gene lost 4 bases, with 9 bases spanning the gap. CDR3 region: CASGHPGNTIYF. Written as DNA, the CDR3 is TGCGCCAGCGGCCACCCGGGAAACACCATATATTTT.

The chain uses TRBV5-1 and TRBJ1-6; TRBD1 matches 8 bases. Germline loops: CDR1 SGHRS, CDR2 YFSETQ. CDR3 size: 13 residues. V lost 4 bases, J lost 8 bases, and 2 bases stayed unmatched. The CDR3 spells CASSRQGYSPLHF. CDR3 nucleotides: TGCGCCAGCAGCAGACAGGGGTATTCACCCCTCCACTTT.

The V call is TRBV2, the J call TRBJ1-5, with TRBD1 as a possible D gene (5 bases). V was pared by 6 bases and J by 1 base, with 10 bases between. The CDR3 runs to 14 residues. Per the germline V gene, CDR1 is SNHLY and CDR2 is FYNNEI. CDR3 loop: CASRAPGSNQPQHF. In DNA, the CDR3 is TGTGCCAGCAGGGCCCCAGGGAGCAATCAGCCCCAGCATTTT.

This chain connects TRBV3-1 (or the pseudogene TRBV3-2) to TRBJ1-4; D gene uncertain. Trimming left V 0 bases short and J 0 bases short, with 11 bases between. The germline CDR1 and CDR2 sequences are LGHDT and YNNKEL (reference sequence). This CDR3 is 17 amino acids long. Written as DNA, the CDR3 is TGTGCCAGCAGCCAAGAATTCGGGATATCAACTAATGAAAAACTGTTTTTT. This codes for CASSQEFGISTNEKLFF.

The chain recombines TRBV5-6 with TRBJ2-1, with D perhaps TRBD1 (6 bases). Germline V CDR1 and CDR2: SGHDT, YYEEEE. Trimming took 2 bases from V and 1 from J, leaving 10 bases between them. This CDR3 contains 15 residues. Here the CDR3 DNA reads TGTGCCAGCAGCTTCACAGGGACATCCTACAATGAGCAGTTCTTC. This gives the protein CASSFTGTSYNEQFF.

The chain joins TRBV27 to TRBJ1-4; the match to TRBD1 covers 8 bases. The V gene's germline CDR1 is MNHEY and CDR2 SMNVEV (reference sequence). V lost 4 bases to trimming and J lost 0 bases; unmatched junction nucleotides: 4. This CDR3 has 16 residues. CDR3 residues: CASSSYRGTTNEKLFF. The CDR3 DNA reads TGTGCCAGCAGTTCCTACAGGGGGACAACTAATGAAAAACTGTTTTTT.

The CDR3 DNA follows: TGTGCCAGCAGGCGGGACAGAATGAACACCGGGGAGCTGTTTTTT. Translated: CASRRDRMNTGELFF. The rearrangement joins TRBV28 to TRBJ2-2; TRBD1 might be the D (7 bases). Germline CDR1 and CDR2: MDHEN and SYDVKM. CDR3 size: 15 residues. The V end was cut by 6 bases, the J end by 1 base, with 12 bases between.

This clone was observed a handful of times. The V gene is TRBV5-1, the J gene TRBJ1-1; the match to TRBD1 covers 9 bases. The CDR3 is 14 amino acids. With 3 bases clipped from V and 4 bases from J, the junction kept 4 bases outside the gene matches. The germline CDR1 and CDR2 sequences are SGHRS and YFSETQ. CDR3 in DNA: TGCGCCAGCAGCTCCACAGGGGGCGGCACTGAAGCTTTCTTT. The encoded protein is CASSSTGGGTEAFF.

This clone was observed once. This chain uses TRBV3-1 (or the pseudogene TRBV3-2) with TRBJ1-1; D not resolved. The CDR3 has 13 amino acids. Germline V CDR1 and CDR2: LGHDT, YNNKEL (reference sequence). The germline V and J ends were trimmed by 2 bases and 6 bases, with 10 bases remaining between them. The CDR3 protein is CASSQSRSAEAFF. The CDR3 DNA reads as TGTGCCAGCAGCCAATCTCGTTCCGCTGAAGCTTTCTTT.

The V and J genes are TRBV11-1 and TRBJ1-3; D gene uncertain. This CDR3 has 13 residues. In germline, CDR1 is SGHAT, CDR2 FQDESV (reference sequence). The V end was cut by 3 bases, the J end by 3 bases, with 6 bases between. DNA for the CDR3: TGTGCCAGCAGCTTTGAGAGTGGAAACACCATATATTTT. It yields the protein CASSFESGNTIYF.

The gene calls are TRBV2 and TRBJ2-7, with a weak D call TRBD1 (5 bases). Germline V gives CDR1 SNHLY, CDR2 FYNNEI. Trimming took off 6 bases at V and 2 bases at J, with 14 bases between the two ends. The CDR3 contains 14 residues. The CDR3 protein is CASRQDNGPYEQYF. For the CDR3, the DNA is TGTGCCAGCAGACAGGACAACGGGCCCTACGAGCAGTACTTC.